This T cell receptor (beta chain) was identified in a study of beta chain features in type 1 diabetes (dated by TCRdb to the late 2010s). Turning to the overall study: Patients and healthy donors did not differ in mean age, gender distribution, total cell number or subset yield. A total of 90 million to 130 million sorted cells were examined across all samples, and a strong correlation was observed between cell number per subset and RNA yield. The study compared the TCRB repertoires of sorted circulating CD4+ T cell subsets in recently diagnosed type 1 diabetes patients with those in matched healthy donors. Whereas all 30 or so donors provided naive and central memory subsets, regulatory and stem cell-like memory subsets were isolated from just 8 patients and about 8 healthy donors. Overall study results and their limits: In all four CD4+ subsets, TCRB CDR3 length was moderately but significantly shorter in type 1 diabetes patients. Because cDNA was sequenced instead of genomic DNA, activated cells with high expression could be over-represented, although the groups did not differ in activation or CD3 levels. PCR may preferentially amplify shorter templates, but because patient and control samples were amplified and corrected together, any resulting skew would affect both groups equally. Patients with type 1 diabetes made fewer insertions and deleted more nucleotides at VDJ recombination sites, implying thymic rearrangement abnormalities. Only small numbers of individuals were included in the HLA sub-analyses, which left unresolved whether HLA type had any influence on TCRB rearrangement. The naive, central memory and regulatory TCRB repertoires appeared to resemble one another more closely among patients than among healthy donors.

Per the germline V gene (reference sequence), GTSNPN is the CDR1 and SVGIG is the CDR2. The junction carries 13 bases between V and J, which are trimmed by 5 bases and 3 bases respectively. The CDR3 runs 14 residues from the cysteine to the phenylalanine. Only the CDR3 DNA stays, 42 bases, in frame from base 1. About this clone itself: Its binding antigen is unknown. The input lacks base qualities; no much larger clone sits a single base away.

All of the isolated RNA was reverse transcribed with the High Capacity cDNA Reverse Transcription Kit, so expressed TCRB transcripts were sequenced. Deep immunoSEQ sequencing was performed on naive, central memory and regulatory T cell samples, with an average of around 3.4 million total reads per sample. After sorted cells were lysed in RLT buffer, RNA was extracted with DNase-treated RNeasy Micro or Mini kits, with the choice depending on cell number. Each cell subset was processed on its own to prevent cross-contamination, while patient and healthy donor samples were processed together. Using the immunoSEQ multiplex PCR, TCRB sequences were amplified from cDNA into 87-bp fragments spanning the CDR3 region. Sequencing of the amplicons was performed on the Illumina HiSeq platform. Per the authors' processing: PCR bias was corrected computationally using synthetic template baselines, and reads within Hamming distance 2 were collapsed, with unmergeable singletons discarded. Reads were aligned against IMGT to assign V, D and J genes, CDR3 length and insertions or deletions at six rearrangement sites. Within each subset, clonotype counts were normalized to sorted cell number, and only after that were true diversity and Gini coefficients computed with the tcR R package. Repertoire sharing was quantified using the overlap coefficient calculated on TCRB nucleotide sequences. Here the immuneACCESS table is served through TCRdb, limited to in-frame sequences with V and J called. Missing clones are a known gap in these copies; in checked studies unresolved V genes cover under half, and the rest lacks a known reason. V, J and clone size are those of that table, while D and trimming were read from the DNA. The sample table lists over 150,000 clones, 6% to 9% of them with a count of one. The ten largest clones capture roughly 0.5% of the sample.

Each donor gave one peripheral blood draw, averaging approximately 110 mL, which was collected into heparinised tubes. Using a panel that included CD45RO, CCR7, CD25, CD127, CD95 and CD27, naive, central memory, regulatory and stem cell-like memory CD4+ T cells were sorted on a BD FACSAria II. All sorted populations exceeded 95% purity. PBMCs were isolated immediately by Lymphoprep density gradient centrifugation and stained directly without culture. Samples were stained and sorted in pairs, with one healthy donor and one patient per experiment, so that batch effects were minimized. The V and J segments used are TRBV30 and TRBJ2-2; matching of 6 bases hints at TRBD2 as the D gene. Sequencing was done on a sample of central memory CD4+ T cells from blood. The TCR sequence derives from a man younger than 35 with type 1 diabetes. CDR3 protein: CAWVPGVYTGELFF. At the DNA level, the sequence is TGTGCCTGGGTCCCGGGGGTCTACACCGGGGAGCTGTTTTTT. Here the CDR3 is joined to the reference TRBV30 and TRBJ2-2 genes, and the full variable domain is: SQTIHQWPATLVQPVGSPLSLECTVEGTSNPNLYWYRQAAGRGLQLLFYSVGIGQISSEVPQNLSASRPQDRQFILSSKKLLLSDSGFYLCAWVPGVYTGELFFGEGSRLTVL.